The clone carrying this T cell receptor beta chain appeared once. Its antigen is not known. This specimen comes from a study of T cell responses to AZD1222 COVID-19 vaccine. Study conclusions and caveats: Donor demographics were predominantly white British with a female majority; clonal diversity may be underestimated. No day 14 peak samples; only post-peak repertoires were characterized. Reportedly, nearly half the spike-specific TCRs target unmutated variant regions.

CDR3 length equals 13 residues. Germline V lookup: CDR1 MNHEY, CDR2 SVGEGT. The V and J ends lost 6 bases and 6 bases respectively, with 12 bases between them. The protocol was immunoSEQ multiplex PCR, while the TCRdb copy is restricted to in-frame clones and leaves out a portion. In the table there are 130,000 to 150,000 clones, just under 95% of which are singletons. Material: peripheral blood, obtained on day 0 of AZD1222 vaccination. The clonotype was recovered from an adult in good health. The chain uses TRBV6-2 or TRBV6-3 and TRBJ1-5; D is undetermined. The CDR3 nucleotides are TGTGCCAGCAGCTCAGAGAGGACTCAGCCCCAGCATTTT. Its protein product is CASSSERTQPQHF.